Listed below are T cell receptor beta chains from one sample, sequenced in a study of beta chain features in type 1 diabetes. TCRdb's copy holds only in-frame clones and misses some; the assay was immunoSEQ multiplex PCR. This sample carries 150,000 to 190,000 clones, roughly 11% of them seen once, and the ten largest clones take roughly 2%. Sequencing was done on a sample of central memory CD4+ T cells from blood. Source of these receptors: a man aged 18 to 30 in good health. Each CDR3 is given with its conserved first and last residue. The D gene is left open where the match is weak. Size values are once, few and many counts, or a class for expanded clones, and some rows have none.

V	D	size	J	DNA	CDR3
TRBV7-2	-	-	TRBJ2-5	TGTGCCAGCAGCCCCTGGATAAAGACCCAGTACTTC	CASSPWIKTQYF
TRBV20-1	TRBD1	few	TRBJ1-2	TGCACCCGACAGGGGCGAAGGGGCTACACCTTC	CTRQGRRGYTF
TRBV7-2	-	-	TRBJ2-5	TGTGCCAGCAGCTTGGGACATTTTCAAGAGACCCAGTACTTC	CASSLGHFQETQYF
TRBV18	TRBD1	-	TRBJ2-6	TGTGCCAGCTCACCACGACAGGGGCCTGGGGCCAACGTCCTGACTTTC	CASSPRQGPGANVLTF
TRBV28	-	few	TRBJ1-1	TGTGCCAGCAGTCCCCTGACAGTATCTGAAGCTTTCTTT	CASSPLTVSEAFF
TRBV14	-	-	TRBJ2-2	TGTGCCAGCAGGCAAGGGACCGGGGAGCTGTTTTTT	CASRQGTGELFF
TRBV19	-	-	TRBJ2-5	TGTGCCAGTAGACTAGGGGCGTCGGAGACCCAGTACTTC	CASRLGASETQYF
TRBV29-1	-	few	TRBJ1-2	TGCAGCGTTGTAGGACAAGGCCTTTTAAACTATGGCTACACCTTC	CSVVGQGLLNYGYTF
TRBV5-1	TRBD2	-	TRBJ2-1	TGCGCCAGCATGAGCGGGAGCTCCTACAATGAGCAGTTCTTC	CASMSGSSYNEQFF
TRBV25-1	TRBD2	-	TRBJ2-1	TGTGCCAACCATAGCGGGAGAGACTACAATGAGCAGTTCTTC	CANHSGRDYNEQFF
TRBV29-1	TRBD1	many	TRBJ1-1	TGCAGCATACCGGGACAGACCTCGTTGAACACTGAAGCTTTCTTT	CSIPGQTSLNTEAFF
TRBV5-6	TRBD2	-	TRBJ2-1	TGTGCCAGCAGCTTGGGGACTAGCGGGAGTCGGTTCTTC	CASSLGTSGSRFF
TRBV7-3	-	few	TRBJ2-1	TGTGCCAGCAGCTTTACGGGGAACAATGAGCAGTTCTTC	CASSFTGNNEQFF
TRBV10-3	TRBD2	few	TRBJ2-5	TGTGCCATCAGTGAGAGTGGGGGAGGGCCGCGGGAGACCCAGTACTTC	CAISESGGGPRETQYF
TRBV7-2	-	few	TRBJ2-2	TGTGCCAGCAGCTTAAGCACCGGGGAGCTGTTTTTT	CASSLSTGELFF
TRBV21-1	-	few	TRBJ1-2	TGTGCCAGCAGCTCCCGGGACAGAGATGGCTACACCTTC	CASSSRDRDGYTF
TRBV28	TRBD1	few	TRBJ2-2	TGTGCCAGCAGTCCTGCCGGGACAGGGGGCACCGGGGAGCTGTTTTTT	CASSPAGTGGTGELFF
TRBV28	TRBD1	-	TRBJ1-6	TGTGCCAGCAGATTACAGGGGAACAATTCACCCCTCCACTTT	CASRLQGNNSPLHF
TRBV7-2	-	few	TRBJ2-3	TGTGCCAGCAGCCTACTAGGCCGGCGAAGTAAGTCAGATACGCAGTATTTT	CASSLLGRRSKSDTQYF
TRBV7-2	-	many	TRBJ1-6	TGTGCCAGCAGCTTAGGAGTAGGGGATAATTCACCCCTCCACTTT	CASSLGVGDNSPLHF
TRBV28	-	many	TRBJ2-5	TGTGCCAGCAGTACAATCCGACGGGCTGTGGAGACCCAGTACTTC	CASSTIRRAVETQYF
TRBV19	-	few	TRBJ1-1	TGTGCCAGTAGTATAGCTGGGCAATCGAACACTGAAGCTTTCTTT	CASSIAGQSNTEAFF
TRBV7-2	TRBD1	-	TRBJ2-5	TGTGCCAGCAGCTTGGGGACAGTTCAAGAGACCCAGTACTTC	CASSLGTVQETQYF
TRBV14	-	-	TRBJ1-2	TGTGCCAGCAGCCAAGGAACAGCGTACTATGGCTACACCTTC	CASSQGTAYYGYTF
TRBV9	-	-	TRBJ2-5	TGTGCCAGCAGCCCACATCCGGCAGAGACCCAGTACTTC	CASSPHPAETQYF
TRBV7-8	TRBD1	many	TRBJ1-2	TGTGCCAGCAGCCCCGGGACAGGCCGAGCCTATGGCTACACCTTC	CASSPGTGRAYGYTF
TRBV6-5	TRBD2	-	TRBJ2-1	TGTGCCAGCAGCTTGACTAGCGGGGCCTACAATGAGCAGTTCTTC	CASSLTSGAYNEQFF
TRBV15	-	few	TRBJ2-7	TGTGCCACCAGCAGAGATGGGATCGGGCAGGTTCACGAGCAGTACTTC	CATSRDGIGQVHEQYF
TRBV28	-	-	TRBJ1-1	TGTGCCAGCATCGGGACAGAAGCTTTCTTT	CASIGTEAFF
TRBV18	TRBD2	-	TRBJ2-1	TGTGCCAGCTTTTGGGGACTAGCGGGGAACAATGAGCAGTTCTTC	CASFWGLAGNNEQFF
TRBV9	TRBD2	few	TRBJ2-1	TGTGCCAGCAGCATCGGACTAGCGGGATTTCAAAGCTCCTACAATGAGCAGTTCTTC	CASSIGLAGFQSSYNEQFF